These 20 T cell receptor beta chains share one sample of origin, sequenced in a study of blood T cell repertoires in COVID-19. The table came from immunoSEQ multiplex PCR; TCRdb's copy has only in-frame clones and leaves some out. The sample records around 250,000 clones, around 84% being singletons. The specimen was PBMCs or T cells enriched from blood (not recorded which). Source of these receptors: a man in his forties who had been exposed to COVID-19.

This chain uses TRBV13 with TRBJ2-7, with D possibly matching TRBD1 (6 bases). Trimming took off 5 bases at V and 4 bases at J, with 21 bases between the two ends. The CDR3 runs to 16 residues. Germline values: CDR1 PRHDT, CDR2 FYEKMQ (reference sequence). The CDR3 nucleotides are TGTGCCAGCAGCCCCTCGTCGACAGGCAGACCTTACGAGCAGTACTTC. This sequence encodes CASSPSSTGRPYEQYF.

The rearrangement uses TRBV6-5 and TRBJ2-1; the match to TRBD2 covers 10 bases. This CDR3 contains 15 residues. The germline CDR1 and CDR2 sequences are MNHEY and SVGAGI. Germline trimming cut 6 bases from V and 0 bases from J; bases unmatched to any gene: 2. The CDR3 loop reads CASRLAGGSYNEQFF. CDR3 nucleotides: TGTGCCAGCAGATTAGCGGGAGGCTCCTACAATGAGCAGTTCTTC.

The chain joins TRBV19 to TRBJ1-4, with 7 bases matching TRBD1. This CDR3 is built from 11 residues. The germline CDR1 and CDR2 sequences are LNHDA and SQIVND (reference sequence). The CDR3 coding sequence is TGTTCGACAGGGAATCATGAAAAACTGTTTTTT. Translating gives CSTGNHEKLFF.

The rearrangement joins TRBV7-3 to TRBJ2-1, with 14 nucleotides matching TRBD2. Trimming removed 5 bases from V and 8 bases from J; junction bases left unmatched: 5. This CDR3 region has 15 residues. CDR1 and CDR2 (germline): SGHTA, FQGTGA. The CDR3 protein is CASSPGTSGSYEQFF. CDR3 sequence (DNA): TGTGCCAGCAGCCCCGGGACTAGCGGGAGTTATGAGCAGTTCTTC. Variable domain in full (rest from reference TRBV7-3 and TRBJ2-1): GAGVSQTPSNKVTEKGKYVELRCDPISGHTALYWYRQSLGQGPEFLIYFQGTGAADDSGLPNDRFFAVRPEGSVSTLKIQRTERGDSAVYLCASSPGTSGSYEQFFGPGTRLTVL.

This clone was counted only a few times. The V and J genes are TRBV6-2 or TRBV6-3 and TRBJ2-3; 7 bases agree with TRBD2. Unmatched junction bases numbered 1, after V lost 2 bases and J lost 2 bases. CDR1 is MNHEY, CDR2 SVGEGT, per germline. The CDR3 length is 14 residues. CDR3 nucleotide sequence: TGTGCCAGCAGTTACGGGAGGGCCACAGATACGCAGTATTTT. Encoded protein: CASSYGRATDTQYF.

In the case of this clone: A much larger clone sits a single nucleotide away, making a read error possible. The CDR3 protein is CASSPDRNQPQHF. CDR3 in DNA: TGTGCCAGCAGCCCAGACAGAAATCAGCCCCAGCATTTT. The J gene is TRBJ1-5, the V gene TRBV5-5, with D possibly matching TRBD1 (5 bases). Germline V gene data show CDR1 as SGHKS and CDR2 as YYEKEE (reference sequence). This CDR3 is built from 13 residues. V was clipped by 4 bases and J by 4 bases, with 9 bases between them.

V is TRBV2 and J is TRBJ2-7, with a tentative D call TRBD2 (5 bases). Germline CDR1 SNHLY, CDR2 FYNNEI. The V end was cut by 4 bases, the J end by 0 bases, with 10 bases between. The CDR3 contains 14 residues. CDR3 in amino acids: CASSVERSSYEQYF. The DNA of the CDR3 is TGTGCCAGCAGTGTTGAGCGGAGCTCCTACGAGCAGTACTTC.

This CDR3 reads CASSFWTLPYEQYF. As DNA, the CDR3 is TGTGCCAGCAGTTTCTGGACACTTCCCTACGAGCAGTACTTC. V and J are TRBV27 and TRBJ2-7, with D possibly TRBD1 on 5 matching bases. Trimming removed 3 bases from V and 2 bases from J, with 11 bases in between. The germline gives CDR1 MNHEY, CDR2 SMNVEV (reference sequence). CDR3 length equals 14 residues.

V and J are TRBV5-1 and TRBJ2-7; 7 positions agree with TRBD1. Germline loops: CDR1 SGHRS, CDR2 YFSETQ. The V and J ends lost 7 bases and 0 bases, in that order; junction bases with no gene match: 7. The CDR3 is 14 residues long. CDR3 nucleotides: TGCGCCAGCTCCGGGACAGCCGTCTCCTACGAGCAGTACTTC. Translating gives CASSGTAVSYEQYF.

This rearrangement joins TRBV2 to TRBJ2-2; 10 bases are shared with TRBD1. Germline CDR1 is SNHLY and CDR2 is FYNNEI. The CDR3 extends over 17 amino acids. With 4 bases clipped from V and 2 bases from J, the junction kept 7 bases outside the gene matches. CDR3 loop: CASSVGQGKGNTGELFF. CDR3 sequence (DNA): TGTGCCAGCAGTGTGGGACAGGGGAAGGGTAACACCGGGGAGCTGTTTTTT.

This chain's CDR3 is CASQISRETEAFF. DNA for the CDR3: TGTGCCAGCCAGATAAGTAGGGAGACTGAAGCTTTCTTT. The chain uses TRBV7-9 and TRBJ1-1; the D is unclear. The CDR3 consists of 13 residues. The V end was cut by 8 bases, the J end by 5 bases, with 15 bases between. Germline CDR1 SEHNR, CDR2 FQNEAQ (reference sequence). The complete variable domain, with remaining parts taken from reference TRBV7-9 and TRBJ1-1, reads DTGVSQNPRHKITKRGQNVTFRCDPISEHNRLYWYRQTLGQGPEFLTYFQNEAQLEKSRLLSDRFSAERPKGSFSTLEIQRTEQGDSAMYLCASQISRETEAFFGQGTRLTVV.

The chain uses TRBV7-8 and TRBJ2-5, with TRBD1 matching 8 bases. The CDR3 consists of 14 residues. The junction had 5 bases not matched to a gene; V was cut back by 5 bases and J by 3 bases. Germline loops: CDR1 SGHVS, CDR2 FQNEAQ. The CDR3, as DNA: TGTGCCAGCAGCCCTGGACAGGGCAAAGAGACCCAGTACTTC. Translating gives CASSPGQGKETQYF.

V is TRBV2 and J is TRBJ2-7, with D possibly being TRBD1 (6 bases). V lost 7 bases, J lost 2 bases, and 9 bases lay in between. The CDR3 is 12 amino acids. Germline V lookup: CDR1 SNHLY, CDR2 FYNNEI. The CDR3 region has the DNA TGTGCCAGCAATCAGGGGACCTACGAGCAGTACTTC. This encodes CASNQGTYEQYF.

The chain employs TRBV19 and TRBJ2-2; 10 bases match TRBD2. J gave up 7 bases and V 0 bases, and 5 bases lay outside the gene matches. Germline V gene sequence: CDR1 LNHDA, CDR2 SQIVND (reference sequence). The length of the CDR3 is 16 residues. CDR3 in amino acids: CASSIDSSGRSGELFF. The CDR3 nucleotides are TGTGCCAGTAGTATAGATTCTAGCGGGAGAAGCGGGGAGCTGTTTTTT. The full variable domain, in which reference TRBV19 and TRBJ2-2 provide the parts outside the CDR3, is DGGITQSPKYLFRKEGQNVTLSCEQNLNHDAMYWYRQDPGQGLRLIYYSQIVNDFQKGDIAEGYSVSREKKESFPLTVTSAQKNPTAFYLCASSIDSSGRSGELFFGEGSRLTVL.

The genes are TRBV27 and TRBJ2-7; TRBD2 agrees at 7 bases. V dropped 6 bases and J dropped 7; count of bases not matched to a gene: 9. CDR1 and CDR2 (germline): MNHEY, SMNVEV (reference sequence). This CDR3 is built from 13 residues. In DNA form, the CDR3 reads TGTGCCAGCAGCTTAGCGGGTCCGGGGGAGCAGTACTTC. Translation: CASSLAGPGEQYF.

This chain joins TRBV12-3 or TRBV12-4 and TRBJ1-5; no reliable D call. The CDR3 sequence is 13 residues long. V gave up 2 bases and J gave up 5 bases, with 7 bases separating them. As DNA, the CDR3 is TGTGCCAGCAGTTTATCCGGAGATCAGCCCCAGCATTTT. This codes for CASSLSGDQPQHF.

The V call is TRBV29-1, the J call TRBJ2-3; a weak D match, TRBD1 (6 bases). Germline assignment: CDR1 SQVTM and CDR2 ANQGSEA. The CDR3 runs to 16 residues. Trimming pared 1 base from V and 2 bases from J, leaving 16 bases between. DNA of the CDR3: TGCAGCGTTGAAGGGGACATGGACGGGAACACAGATACGCAGTATTTT. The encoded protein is CSVEGDMDGNTDTQYF.

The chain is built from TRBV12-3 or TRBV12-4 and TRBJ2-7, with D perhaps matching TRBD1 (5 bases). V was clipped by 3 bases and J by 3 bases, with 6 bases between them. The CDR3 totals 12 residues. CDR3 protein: CASSFQGYEQYF. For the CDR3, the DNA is TGTGCCAGCAGTTTTCAGGGCTACGAGCAGTACTTC.

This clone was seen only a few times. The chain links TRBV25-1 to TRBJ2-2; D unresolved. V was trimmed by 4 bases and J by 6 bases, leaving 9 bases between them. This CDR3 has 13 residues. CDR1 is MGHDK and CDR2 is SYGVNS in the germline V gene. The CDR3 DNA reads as TGTGCCAGCAGTGTAGTGGGCCCCGGGGAGCTGTTTTTT. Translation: CASSVVGPGELFF. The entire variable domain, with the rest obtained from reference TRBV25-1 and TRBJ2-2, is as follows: EADIYQTPRYLVIGTGKKITLECSQTMGHDKMYWYQQDPGMELHLIHYSYGVNSTEKGDLSSESTVSRIRTEHFPLTLESARPSHTSQYLCASSVVGPGELFFGEGSRLTVL.

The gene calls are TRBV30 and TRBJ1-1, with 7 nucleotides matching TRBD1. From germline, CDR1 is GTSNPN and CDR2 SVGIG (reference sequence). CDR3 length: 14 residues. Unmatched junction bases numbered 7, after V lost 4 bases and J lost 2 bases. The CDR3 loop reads CAWIGYRGNTEAFF. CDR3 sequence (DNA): TGTGCCTGGATTGGGTACAGGGGAAACACTGAAGCTTTCTTT.